Listed below are T cell receptor beta chains from one sample, sequenced in a study of blood T cell repertoires in COVID-19. This table comes from immunoSEQ multiplex PCR, and its TCRdb copy is limited to in-frame clones, with some not included. The sample has 200,000 to 250,000 clones; 84% are singletons. The material sequenced was peripheral blood. These receptors originate from a woman of 80 years or more with active or convalescent COVID-19. Both conserved end residues are part of each CDR3. Fields, in order: V gene, D gene, J gene, clone size, CDR3 DNA, CDR3 protein. D genes are given only for firm matches. A row's size may be missing; if present it is once, few, many or a size class.

v_gene: TRBV7-8; d_gene: TRBD2; j_gene: TRBJ2-1; abundance: -; CDR3nt: TGTGCCAGCAGCGAAAGGGCTAGCGGGGGCAGCTCCTACAATGAGCAGTTCTTC; CDR3aa: CASSERASGGSSYNEQFF
v_gene: TRBV7-2; d_gene: -; j_gene: TRBJ1-3; abundance: -; CDR3nt: TGTGCCAGCAGCAGATACAGCAGCTCTGGAAACACCATATATTTT; CDR3aa: CASSRYSSSGNTIYF
v_gene: TRBV9; d_gene: TRBD1; j_gene: TRBJ2-5; abundance: -; CDR3nt: TGTGCCAGCACCCCCCGAGGCCAGGGGGACGTGACCCAGTACTTC; CDR3aa: CASTPRGQGDVTQYF
v_gene: TRBV14; d_gene: TRBD1; j_gene: TRBJ1-6; abundance: few; CDR3nt: TGTGCCAGCAGCCTCACAGGGGGCGGGACACCCCTCCACTTT; CDR3aa: CASSLTGGGTPLHF
v_gene: TRBV11-1; d_gene: -; j_gene: TRBJ1-2; abundance: once; CDR3nt: TGTGCCAGCACCTTTCCGAGTAACTATGGCTACACCTTC; CDR3aa: CASTFPSNYGYTF
v_gene: TRBV5-1; d_gene: -; j_gene: TRBJ1-5; abundance: -; CDR3nt: TGCGCCAGCAGTTATACAGGCCCTTATAGCAATCAGCCCCAGCATTTT; CDR3aa: CASSYTGPYSNQPQHF
v_gene: TRBV7-9; d_gene: -; j_gene: TRBJ1-1; abundance: -; CDR3nt: TGTGCCAGCAGCTGGACAGTGAACACTGAAGCTTTCTTT; CDR3aa: CASSWTVNTEAFF
v_gene: TRBV5-1; d_gene: -; j_gene: TRBJ1-6; abundance: -; CDR3nt: TGCGCCAGCAGCTTGGGAACAGGGTCCTCCCGGGGTTATAATTCACCCCTCCACTTT; CDR3aa: CASSLGTGSSRGYNSPLHF
v_gene: TRBV11-2; d_gene: TRBD1; j_gene: TRBJ2-3; abundance: few; CDR3nt: TGTGCCAGCAGCTCCCTCGGGACAGGGCCCACAGATACGCAGTATTTT; CDR3aa: CASSSLGTGPTDTQYF
v_gene: TRBV28; d_gene: -; j_gene: TRBJ2-7; abundance: -; CDR3nt: TGTGCCAGCAGTTTGCAGGCCTACGAGCAGTACTTC; CDR3aa: CASSLQAYEQYF
v_gene: TRBV6-5; d_gene: TRBD1; j_gene: TRBJ1-2; abundance: -; CDR3nt: TGTGCCAGCAGTTACTCTGGGACAGCCGGGGGCTACACCTTC; CDR3aa: CASSYSGTAGGYTF
v_gene: TRBV19; d_gene: -; j_gene: TRBJ2-5; abundance: -; CDR3nt: TGTGCCAGTATGAGCGAAGGGGCAGGACAAGAGACCCAGTACTTC; CDR3aa: CASMSEGAGQETQYF
v_gene: TRBV7-2; d_gene: -; j_gene: TRBJ2-3; abundance: -; CDR3nt: TGTGCCAGCAGCCCCTTCCGGGACACCCGGGTGGGTACGCAGTATTTT; CDR3aa: CASSPFRDTRVGTQYF
v_gene: TRBV3-1/TRBV3-2; d_gene: -; j_gene: TRBJ2-2; abundance: -; CDR3nt: TGTGCCAGCAGCCATCGCGGGCTAAACACCGGGGAGCTGTTTTTT; CDR3aa: CASSHRGLNTGELFF